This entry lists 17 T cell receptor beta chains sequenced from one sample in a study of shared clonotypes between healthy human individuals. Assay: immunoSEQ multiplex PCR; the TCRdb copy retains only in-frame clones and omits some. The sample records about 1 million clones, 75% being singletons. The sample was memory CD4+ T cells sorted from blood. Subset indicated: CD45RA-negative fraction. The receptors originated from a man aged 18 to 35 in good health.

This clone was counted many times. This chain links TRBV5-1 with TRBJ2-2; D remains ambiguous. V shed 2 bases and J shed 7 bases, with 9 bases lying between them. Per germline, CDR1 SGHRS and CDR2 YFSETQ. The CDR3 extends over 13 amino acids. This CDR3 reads CASSLRSGGELFF. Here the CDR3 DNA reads TGCGCCAGCAGCTTAAGGAGTGGCGGGGAGCTGTTTTTT.

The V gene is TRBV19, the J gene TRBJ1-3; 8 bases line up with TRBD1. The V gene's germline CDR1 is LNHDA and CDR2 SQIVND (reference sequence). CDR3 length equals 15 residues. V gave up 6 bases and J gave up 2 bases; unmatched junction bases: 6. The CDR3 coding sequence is TGTGCCAGTAGGTTGACAGGGGAACCTGGAAACACCATATATTTT. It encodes CASRLTGEPGNTIYF. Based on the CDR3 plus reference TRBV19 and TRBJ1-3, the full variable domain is DGGITQSPKYLFRKEGQNVTLSCEQNLNHDAMYWYRQDPGQGLRLIYYSQIVNDFQKGDIAEGYSVSREKKESFPLTVTSAQKNPTAFYLCASRLTGEPGNTIYFGEGSWLTVV.

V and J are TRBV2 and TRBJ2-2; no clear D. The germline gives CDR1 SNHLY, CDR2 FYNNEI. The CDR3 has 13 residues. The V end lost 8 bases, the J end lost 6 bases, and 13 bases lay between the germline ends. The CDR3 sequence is CASLRSPAGELFF. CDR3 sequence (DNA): TGTGCCAGCTTAAGAAGCCCCGCCGGGGAGCTGTTTTTT.

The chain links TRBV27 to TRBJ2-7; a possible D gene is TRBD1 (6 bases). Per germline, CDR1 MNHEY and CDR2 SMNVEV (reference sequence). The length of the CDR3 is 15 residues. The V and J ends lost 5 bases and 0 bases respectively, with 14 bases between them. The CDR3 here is CASSPGTLSSYEQYF. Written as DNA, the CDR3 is TGTGCCAGCAGTCCCGGGACACTAAGCTCCTACGAGCAGTACTTC.

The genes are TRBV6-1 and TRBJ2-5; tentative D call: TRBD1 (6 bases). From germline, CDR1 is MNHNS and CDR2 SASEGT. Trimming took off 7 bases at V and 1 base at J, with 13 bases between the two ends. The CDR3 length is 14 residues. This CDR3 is CASTPQGSQETQYF. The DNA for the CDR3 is TGTGCCAGCACTCCACAGGGCTCCCAAGAGACCCAGTACTTC.

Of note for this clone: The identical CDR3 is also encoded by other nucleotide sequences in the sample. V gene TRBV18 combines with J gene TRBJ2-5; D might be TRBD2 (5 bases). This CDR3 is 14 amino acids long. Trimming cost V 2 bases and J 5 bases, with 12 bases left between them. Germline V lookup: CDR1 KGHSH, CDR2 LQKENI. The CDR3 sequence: CASSPTGSRETQYF. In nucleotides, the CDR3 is TGTGCCAGCTCACCAACGGGGAGCAGGGAGACCCAGTACTTC. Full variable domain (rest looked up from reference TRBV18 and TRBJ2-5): NAGVMQNPRHLVRRRGQEARLRCSPMKGHSHVYWYRQLPEEGLKFMVYLQKENIIDESGMPKERFSAEFPKEGPSILRIQQVVRGDSAAYFCASSPTGSRETQYFGPGTRLLVL.

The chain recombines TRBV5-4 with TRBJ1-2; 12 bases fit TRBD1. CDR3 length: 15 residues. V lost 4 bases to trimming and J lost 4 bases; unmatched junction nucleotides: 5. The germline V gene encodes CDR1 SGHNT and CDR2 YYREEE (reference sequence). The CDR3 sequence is CASSTGQGAVYGYTF. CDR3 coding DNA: TGTGCCAGCAGCACGGGACAGGGGGCAGTCTATGGCTACACCTTC.

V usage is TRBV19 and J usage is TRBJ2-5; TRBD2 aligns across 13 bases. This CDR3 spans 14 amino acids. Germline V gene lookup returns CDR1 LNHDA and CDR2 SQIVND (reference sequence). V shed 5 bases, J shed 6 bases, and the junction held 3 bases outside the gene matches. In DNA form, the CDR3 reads TGTGCCAGTAGTCAACTAGCGGGAGGGCAGACCCAGTACTTC. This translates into CASSQLAGGQTQYF.

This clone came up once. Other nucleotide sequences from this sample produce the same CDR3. The CDR3 reads CASSLEGYGYTF. In DNA form, the CDR3 reads TGCGCCAGCAGCTTGGAGGGGTATGGCTACACCTTC. This chain uses TRBV5-1 with TRBJ1-2; D is possibly TRBD1 (5 bases). The V end lost 0 bases, the J end lost 5 bases, and 5 bases lay between the germline ends. CDR1 SGHRS and CDR2 YFSETQ come from the germline V gene. The CDR3 runs 12 residues.

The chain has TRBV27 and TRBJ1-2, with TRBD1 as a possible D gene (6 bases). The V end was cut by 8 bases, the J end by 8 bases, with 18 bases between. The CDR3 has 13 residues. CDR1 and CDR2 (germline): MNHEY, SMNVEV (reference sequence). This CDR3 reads CASLGQLGGGYTF. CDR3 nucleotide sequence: TGTGCCAGCCTCGGACAGCTAGGAGGAGGCTACACCTTC.

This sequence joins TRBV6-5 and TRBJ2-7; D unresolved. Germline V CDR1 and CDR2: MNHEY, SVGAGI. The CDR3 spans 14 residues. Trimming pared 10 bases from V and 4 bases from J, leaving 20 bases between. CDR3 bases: TGTGCCACCCAAGCTAGGGCGGATGGGTACGAGCAGTACTTC. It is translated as CATQARADGYEQYF.

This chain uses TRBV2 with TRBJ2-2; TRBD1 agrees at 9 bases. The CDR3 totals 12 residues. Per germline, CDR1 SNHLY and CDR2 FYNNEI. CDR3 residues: CLGGTGYGELFF. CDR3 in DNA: TGTCTAGGGGGGACAGGGTACGGGGAGCTGTTTTTT.

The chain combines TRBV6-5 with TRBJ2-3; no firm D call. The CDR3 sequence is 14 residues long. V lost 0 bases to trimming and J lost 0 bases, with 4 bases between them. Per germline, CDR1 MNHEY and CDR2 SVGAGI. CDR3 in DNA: TGTGCCAGCAGTTACTCGGGGAGCACAGATACGCAGTATTTT. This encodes CASSYSGSTDTQYF.

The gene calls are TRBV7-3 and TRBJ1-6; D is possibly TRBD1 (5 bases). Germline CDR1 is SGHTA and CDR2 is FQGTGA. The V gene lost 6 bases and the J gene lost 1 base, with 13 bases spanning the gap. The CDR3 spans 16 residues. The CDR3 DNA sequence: TGTGCCAGCAGTCTAGAGGGGCTTTCCTATAATTCACCCCTCCACTTT. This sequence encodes CASSLEGLSYNSPLHF.

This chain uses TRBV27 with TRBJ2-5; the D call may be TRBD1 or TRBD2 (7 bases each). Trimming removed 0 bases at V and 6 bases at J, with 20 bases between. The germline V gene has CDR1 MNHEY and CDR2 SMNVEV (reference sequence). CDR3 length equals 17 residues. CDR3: CASSLSGQRAGLKTQYF. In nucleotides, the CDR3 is TGTGCCAGCAGTTTATCGGGACAGAGAGCGGGACTGAAGACCCAGTACTTC.

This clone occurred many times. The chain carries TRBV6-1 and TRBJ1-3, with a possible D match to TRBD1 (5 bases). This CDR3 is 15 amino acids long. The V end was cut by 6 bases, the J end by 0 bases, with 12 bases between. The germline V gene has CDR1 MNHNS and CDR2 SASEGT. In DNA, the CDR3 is TGTGCCAGCAGCGGACACCTAACCTCTGGAAACACCATATATTTT. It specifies CASSGHLTSGNTIYF.

DNA of the CDR3: TGTGCCAGCGGGCGGGCCATGGCAGATACGCAGTATTTT. It translates to CASGRAMADTQYF. The rearrangement joins TRBV9 to TRBJ2-3; possibly TRBD2 for D (5 bases). V was trimmed by 7 bases and J by 4 bases, leaving 13 bases between them. The length of the CDR3 is 13 residues. CDR1 SGDLS and CDR2 YYNGEE come from the germline V gene.